This T cell receptor beta chain was identified during a study of Ad26.COV2.S vaccination and SARS-CoV-2 variants (dated by TCRdb to the early 2020s). Study-level background: Vaccine-arm donors were drawn from COV1001, a multicentre, randomized, double-blind, placebo-controlled phase I-IIa trial of Ad26.COV2.S in healthy adults. Investigators remained blinded to trial group allocation during experiments and outcome assessment. Trial participants were randomized into five groups of five, in which low-dose or high-dose Ad26.COV2.S was given once or twice, or placebo was given on both occasions. Ad26.COV2.S was administered intramuscularly at 5 x 10^10 or 1 x 10^11 viral particles, either as a single shot or as two shots given 56 days apart. Sequencing of the TCRbeta repertoire served to evaluate the specificity and breadth of SARS-CoV-2-reactive T cell receptors following Ad26.COV2.S vaccination. A total of some 30 samples were included in the TCR-sequenced set, comprising roughly 19 Ad26.COV2.S vaccine recipients, 5 placebo recipients and 8 SARS-CoV-2 convalescent individuals. Here is what the overall study found, with its caveats: After vaccination, substantial breadth of spike-specific CD8+ and CD4+ T cell responses was reported. The authors noted that total T cell responses may have been underestimated by the TCR breadth and depth analyses. Vaccine and placebo recipients had similar non-spike TCR breadth, a finding consistent with the vaccine containing only spike. The study lacked the statistical power to compare responses across vaccine doses or regimens. Compared with placebo recipients, Ad26.COV2.S recipients showed higher spike-specific TCR breadth (P = 0.0014).

TCRbeta CDR3 regions were sequenced with the immunoSEQ Assay. After extraction, genomic DNA underwent amplification by bias-controlled multiplex PCR, followed by high-throughput sequencing. Under the source paper's analysis protocol: To quantify the absolute abundance of every unique TCRbeta CDR3 region, sequences were collapsed and filtered. T cell fraction was estimated by normalization of TCRbeta template counts to usable DNA, with usable DNA being measured through amplification of reference genes present in all nucleated cells. Repertoire TCRs were annotated as SARS-CoV-2-specific when V gene, CDR3 amino acid sequence and J gene were exactly matched to a known reactive TCR set. MIRA supplied the reference SARS-CoV-2 TCR set, which was filtered for enrichment in COVID-19-positive ImmuneCODE repertoires so that public or cross-reactive TCRs were removed. Drawing on the MIRA antigens, annotated TCRs were analysed further at the level of specific ORF or position within ORF. Breadth was defined as annotated unique rearrangements over total unique productive rearrangements; depth was the summed frequency of those rearrangements. Two-sided Wilcoxon rank-sum tests were applied when comparing TCR breadth between groups. TCRdb limited this immuneACCESS table to in-frame rearrangements with V and J called. A share of clones is missing; checked studies link under half to unresolved V genes, and the rest is unexplained. D and trimming come from the DNA, and the V and J calls and clone size come from that table. This sample lists over 400,000 clones; approximately 92% were detected once. The ten biggest clones cover about 2.4% of the sample.

To note about this clone: The clone's antigen remains unknown. Base qualities are not at hand, and no much larger clone is one base apart.

Reading the label with the study, this specimen's treatment or condition is: about 20 received Ad26.COV2.S at low or high dose, single or two shots; roughly 5 received placebo; per-sample allocation not given. For vaccine and placebo recipients, the sequenced repertoires came from samples collected on day 63 after the first injection. In Cohort 1b, about two dozen adults aged 18-55 years were enrolled at a single site in Boston, USA, between 29 July and 7 August 2020. Ad26.COV2.S was a replication-incompetent adenovirus type 26 vector that expressed a prefusion-stabilized SARS-CoV-2 spike protein derived from the original Wuhan strain. The TCR was taken from a person between 18 and 59 years old who received the Ad26.COV2.S COVID-19 vaccine or a placebo. Sequences were derived from peripheral blood, sampled in a trial of Ad26.COV2.S vaccine versus placebo.

The CDR3 region has the sequence CARSSTYPAMIRISYEQYF. DNA sequence: TGTGCCAGAAGCTCTACCTATCCCGCAATGATTCGAATATCCTACGAGCAGTACTTC. Recombination linked TRBV5-3 to TRBJ2-7; no D gene is confidently identified. TRBV5-3 falls under the ORF class, with uncertain function. The junction carries 26 bases between V and J, which are trimmed by 3 bases and 1 base respectively. Including the terminal cysteine and phenylalanine, the CDR3 comprises 19 residues. Only CDR3 DNA is held: 57 bases, read in frame from base 1.